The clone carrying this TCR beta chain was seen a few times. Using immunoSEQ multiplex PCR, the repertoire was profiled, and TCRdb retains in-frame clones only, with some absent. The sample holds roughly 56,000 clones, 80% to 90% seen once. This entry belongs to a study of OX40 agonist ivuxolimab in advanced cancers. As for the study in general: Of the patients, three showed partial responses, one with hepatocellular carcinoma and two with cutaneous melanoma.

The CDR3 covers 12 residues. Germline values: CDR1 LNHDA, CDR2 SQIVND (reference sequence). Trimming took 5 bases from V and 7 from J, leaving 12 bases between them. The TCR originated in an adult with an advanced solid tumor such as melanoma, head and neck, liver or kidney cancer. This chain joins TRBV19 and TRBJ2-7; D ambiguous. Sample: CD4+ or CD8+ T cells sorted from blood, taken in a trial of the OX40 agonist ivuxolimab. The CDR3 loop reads CASSFRIKEQYF. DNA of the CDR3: TGTGCCAGTAGTTTTCGGATTAAGGAGCAGTACTTC.